These 30 T cell receptor beta chains came from one sample sequenced in a study of T cells in Graves' hyperthyroidism and ophthalmopathy. RNA transcripts were the template for amplifying TCR beta CDR3 regions. The HTBI primer set drove a first-round RT-PCR of the TCR CDR3. MiXCR was run by TCRdb on the multiplex PCR reads, yielding one entry per CDR3 protein. The table has about 560,000 distinct CDR3 sequences, roughly a sixth seen once; the top ten hold 15% to 20%. Sequenced sample: blood. The receptors here all came from a woman between 18 and 29 years old with Graves' hyperthyroidism.

This clonotype was counted between two and nine times. This chain links TRBV27 with TRBJ2-7; 7 nucleotides line up with TRBD1. The CDR3 totals 17 residues. V lost 0 bases to trimming and J lost 2 bases; unmatched junction nucleotides: 10. Germline-derived CDR1 and CDR2 are MNHEY and SMNVEV (reference sequence). The CDR3 region has the DNA TGTGCCAGCAGTTTATCGGTAAGGGACAGACATACCTACGAGCAGTACTTC. Amino acids: CASSLSVRDRHTYEQYF.

CDR3 loop: CASSPEVKNTEAFF. CDR3 nucleotide sequence: TGTGCCAGCTCACCAGAGGTTAAGAACACTGAAGCTTTCTTT. The chain combines TRBV18 with TRBJ1-1; D call uncertain. Germline CDR1 and CDR2: KGHSH and LQKENI. The V end lost 2 bases, the J end lost 1 base, and 8 bases lay between the germline ends. The CDR3 is made up of 14 amino acids.

This clonotype occurred a few times. V is TRBV6-6 and J is TRBJ2-1; D remains ambiguous. From germline, CDR1 is MNHNY and CDR2 SVGAGI (reference sequence). This CDR3 contains 14 residues. V lost 0 bases to trimming and J lost 8 bases, with 11 bases between them. CDR3 in amino acids: CASSYSPSRDEQFF. In DNA, the CDR3 is TGTGCCAGCAGTTACTCGCCGTCTAGGGATGAGCAGTTCTTC.

This clonotype was observed a few times. The chain carries TRBV3-1 and TRBJ2-2, with 9 bases lining up with TRBD1. V was pared by 1 base and J by 6 bases, with 3 bases of the junction left unmatched. Germline-derived CDR1 and CDR2 are LGHDT and YNNKEL (reference sequence). The CDR3 has 15 amino acids. CDR3 in DNA: TGTGCCAGCAGCCAAGGGGACAGGGTATCCGGGGAGCTGTTTTTT. It yields the protein CASSQGDRVSGELFF.

The rearrangement uses TRBV28 and TRBJ2-3; D possibly matches TRBD1 or TRBD2 (5 bases each). The CDR3 extends over 14 amino acids. The V end was cut by 6 bases, the J end by 6 bases, with 16 bases between. Germline loops: CDR1 MDHEN, CDR2 SYDVKM. The CDR3 nucleotides read TGTGCCAGCAGCTGGGACCGAAAACTTGATACGCAGTATTTT. Translating it yields CASSWDRKLDTQYF. The full variable domain, rest sourced from reference TRBV28 and TRBJ2-3, is DVKVTQSSRYLVKRTGEKVFLECVQDMDHENMFWYRQDPGLGLRLIYFSYDVKMKEKGDIPEGYSVSREKKERFSLILESASTNQTSMYLCASSWDRKLDTQYFGPGTRLTVL.

Of note for this clonotype: It may be a read error: a sequence one base away is much more abundant. This chain links TRBV18 with TRBJ2-1; 7 bases agree with TRBD1. The CDR3 is made up of 13 amino acids. CDR1 is KGHSH, CDR2 LQKENI, per germline. V lost 6 bases to trimming and J lost 9 bases; unmatched junction nucleotides: 8. CDR3 in DNA: TGTGCCAGCTCCCTGGGCAGGGGGAGTGAGCAGTTCTTC. Translation gives CASSLGRGSEQFF.

This clonotype was picked up one time. This sequence joins TRBV7-9 and TRBJ2-7; 11 positions match TRBD2. There are 16 residues in the CDR3. Germline V CDR1 and CDR2: SEHNR, FQNEAQ (reference sequence). The ends lost 4 bases at V and 2 bases at J; junction bases unmatched: 7. CDR3: CASSSYGTSGAYEQYF. In nucleotides, the CDR3 is TGTGCCAGCAGCTCCTACGGGACTAGCGGAGCCTACGAGCAGTACTTC.

The V call is TRBV20-1, the J call TRBJ1-5; 7 bases are shared with TRBD1. Trimming at V came to 6 bases and at J to 4 bases, leaving 6 bases not matched to a gene. The CDR3 is made up of 13 amino acids. Germline lookup yields CDR1 DFQATT and CDR2 SNEGSKA (reference sequence). CDR3 sequence (DNA): TGCAGTGCGACAGGGTGGGGAAATCAGCCCCAGCATTTT. Translated, it gives CSATGWGNQPQHF.

This clonotype was seen at least ten times. The chain couples TRBV2 to TRBJ1-4; D is unclear. The CDR3 is 12 residues long. Germline CDR1 SNHLY, CDR2 FYNNEI. Trimming took off 8 bases at V and 3 bases at J, with 7 bases between the two ends. The CDR3 DNA is TGTGCCAGCCAGAGGGCTAATGAAAAACTGTTTTTT. This sequence encodes CASQRANEKLFF.

The rearrangement uses TRBV30 and TRBJ2-5; TRBD1 might be the D (5 bases). The CDR3 runs 12 residues. V lost 0 bases and J 5 bases, leaving 7 bases between the germline ends. Germline assignment: CDR1 GTSNPN and CDR2 SVGIG (reference sequence). The CDR3 DNA reads TGTGCCTGGAGTGTGACAGCGGAGACCCAGTACTTC. Its protein product is CAWSVTAETQYF.

This clonotype was detected many times. The chain recombines TRBV5-1 with TRBJ2-7; 7 bases map to TRBD1. The CDR3 is 14 amino acids. Germline V gene sequence: CDR1 SGHRS, CDR2 YFSETQ. J lost 1 base, V lost 3 bases, and 4 bases had no gene match. CDR3 amino acids: CASSWTGPSYEQYF. Here the CDR3 DNA reads TGCGCCAGCAGCTGGACAGGCCCTTCCTACGAGCAGTACTTC.

V gene TRBV6-1 combines with J gene TRBJ1-2; D perhaps matches TRBD1 (6 bases). Trimming pared 6 bases from V and 6 bases from J, leaving 17 bases between. The germline V gene has CDR1 MNHNS and CDR2 SASEGT. This CDR3 comprises 14 residues. This CDR3 reads CASSDRPHLNGYTF. DNA for the CDR3: TGTGCCAGCAGCGACAGGCCCCACCTTAATGGCTACACCTTC.

V is TRBV15 and J is TRBJ1-2; perhaps TRBD1 as D (5 bases). V was trimmed by 3 bases and J by 4 bases, leaving 18 bases between them. The germline CDR1 and CDR2 sequences are LNHNV and YYDKDF (reference sequence). The CDR3 totals 16 residues. The CDR3 protein is CATSRPGSIEGYGYTF. CDR3 coding DNA: TGTGCCACCAGCAGGCCAGGGTCGATCGAGGGCTATGGCTACACCTTC.

The V and J genes are TRBV3-1 and TRBJ2-3; 9 bases fit TRBD2. Germline V gene sequence: CDR1 LGHDT, CDR2 YNNKEL (reference sequence). This CDR3 has 16 amino acids. J lost 2 bases, V lost 4 bases, and 7 bases had no gene match. The CDR3 nucleotides are TGTGCCAGCAGCCCTAAGATAGCGGGGGTCACAGATACGCAGTATTTT. The encoded protein is CASSPKIAGVTDTQYF.

The chain couples TRBV3-1 to TRBJ1-4; tentatively, D is TRBD1 (5 bases). This CDR3 region has 15 residues. In germline, CDR1 is LGHDT, CDR2 YNNKEL (reference sequence). Trimming removed 3 bases from V and 5 bases from J, with 13 bases in between. CDR3 sequence reads: CASSHIQAANEKLFF. The CDR3 DNA is TGTGCCAGCAGCCACATACAGGCGGCGAATGAAAAACTGTTTTTT. Supplemented by reference TRBV3-1 and TRBJ1-4, the full variable domain reads DTAVSQTPKYLVTQMGNDKSIKCEQNLGHDTMYWYKQDSKKFLKIMFSYNNKELIINETVPNRFSPKSPDKAHLNLHINSLELGDSAVYFCASSHIQAANEKLFFGSGTQLSVL.

This clonotype occurred many times. CDR3 region: CASSPRTSGGGNEQFF. In nucleotides, the CDR3 is TGTGCCAGCAGCCCCAGGACTAGCGGGGGGGGCAATGAGCAGTTCTTC. V usage is TRBV7-2 and J usage is TRBJ2-1; 15 bases are a match to TRBD2. Trimming at V came to 5 bases and at J to 6 bases, leaving 5 bases not matched to a gene. This CDR3 is 16 amino acids long. In germline, CDR1 is SGHTA, CDR2 FQGNSA.

The table lists this clonotype with many counts. The chain employs TRBV27 and TRBJ1-2; D not resolved. V was trimmed by 2 bases and J by 4 bases, leaving 14 bases between them. Germline loops: CDR1 MNHEY, CDR2 SMNVEV (reference sequence). This CDR3 comprises 15 residues. The DNA of the CDR3 is TGTGCCAGCAGTTTAATGCCCCTGGGCCCCTATGGCTACACCTTC. This encodes CASSLMPLGPYGYTF.

This clonotype was recorded at least ten times. The J gene is TRBJ2-2, the V gene TRBV20-1; 12 bases fit TRBD2. This CDR3 has 17 amino acids. Germline assignment: CDR1 DFQATT and CDR2 SNEGSKA (reference sequence). The junction had 12 bases not matched to a gene; V was cut back by 3 bases and J by 7 bases. CDR3 region: CSASQVLAGGPDGELFF. CDR3 in DNA: TGCAGTGCTAGCCAGGTGCTAGCGGGAGGGCCCGACGGGGAGCTGTTTTTT.

The CDR3 here is CAISAGTGGADTQYF. The CDR3 DNA reads as TGTGCCATCAGTGCCGGGACAGGGGGCGCAGATACGCAGTATTTT. The V call is TRBV10-3, the J call TRBJ2-3; the match to TRBD1 covers 12 bases. V lost 4 bases and J lost 4; bases outside the gene matches: 3. This CDR3 region has 15 residues. Germline loops: CDR1 ENHRY, CDR2 SYGVKD.

This clonotype appeared a few times. The V gene is TRBV2, the J gene TRBJ1-1; D remains unclear. Trimming cost V 6 bases and J 1 base, with 9 bases left between them. Germline CDR1 SNHLY, CDR2 FYNNEI. The CDR3 covers 13 residues. The CDR3 nucleotides are TGTGCCAGCAGACCCGAAAGGAACACTGAAGCTTTCTTT. Amino acids: CASRPERNTEAFF.

The rearrangement joins TRBV24-1 to TRBJ2-1; 8 nucleotides match TRBD1. The CDR3 totals 15 residues. Germline loops: CDR1 KGHDR, CDR2 SFDVKD. Unmatched junction bases numbered 10, after V lost 7 bases and J lost 6 bases. The CDR3, as DNA: TGTGCCACCAGCCTAGGACAGGGCCTTCCCAATGAGCAGTTCTTC. Protein sequence: CATSLGQGLPNEQFF.

The chain joins TRBV5-4 to TRBJ2-3; no reliable D call. The CDR3 consists of 14 residues. The V gene lost 6 bases and the J gene lost 0 bases, with 11 bases spanning the gap. Per the germline V gene, CDR1 is SGHNT and CDR2 is YYREEE (reference sequence). The CDR3 reads CASTRLGSTDTQYF. CDR3 bases: TGTGCCAGCACCCGACTGGGCAGCACAGATACGCAGTATTTT. Full variable domain (rest looked up from reference TRBV5-4 and TRBJ2-3): ETGVTQSPTHLIKTRGQQVTLRCSSQSGHNTVSWYQQALGQGPQFIFQYYREEENGRGNFPPRFSGLQFPNYSSELNVNALELDDSALYLCASTRLGSTDTQYFGPGTRLTVL.

This clonotype appeared a few times. The V and J genes are TRBV4-1 and TRBJ2-7; possible D gene TRBD1, 5 bases. V lost 1 base to trimming and J lost 5 bases, with 12 bases between them. The CDR3 spans 14 residues. The germline CDR1 and CDR2 sequences are MGHRA and YSYEKL. CDR3 nucleotides: TGCGCCAGCAGCCAAGGCTACAGGTCCCACGAGCAGTACTTC. It encodes CASSQGYRSHEQYF.

V is TRBV7-2 and J is TRBJ1-5; D may be TRBD1 (6 bases). CDR3 size: 14 residues. V was trimmed by 3 bases and J by 5 bases, leaving 11 bases between them. Germline-derived CDR1 and CDR2 are SGHTA and FQGNSA. The CDR3 DNA sequence: TGTGCCAGCAGCTTTCGCAAGGGGGATCAGCCCCAGCATTTT. It codes for CASSFRKGDQPQHF.

This clonotype turned up a few times. DNA for the CDR3: TGTGCCACCAGTGATTCTCGGGGACAGGTATACACCGGGGAGCTGTTTTTT. Protein product: CATSDSRGQVYTGELFF. V gene TRBV24-1 combines with J gene TRBJ2-2; 8 nucleotides line up with TRBD1. Per germline, CDR1 KGHDR and CDR2 SFDVKD. The V and J ends lost 2 bases and 3 bases, in that order; junction bases with no gene match: 7. The CDR3 covers 17 residues.

The V and J genes are TRBV11-3 and TRBJ1-2; 11 bases align to TRBD1. J gave up 4 bases and V 5 bases, and 6 bases lay outside the gene matches. The CDR3 extends over 15 amino acids. Germline loops: CDR1 SGHNT, CDR2 YENEEA. CDR3 in DNA: TGTGCCAGCAGCCTGGGGACAGGGGGACTCTATGGCTACACCTTC. It specifies CASSLGTGGLYGYTF.

This clonotype was detected ten times or more. V and J are TRBV6-1 and TRBJ2-7; no clear D gene. The V gene lost 6 bases and the J gene lost 4 bases, with 13 bases spanning the gap. The CDR3 spans 13 residues. From germline, CDR1 is MNHNS and CDR2 SASEGT. The CDR3 DNA is TGTGCCAGCAGGACCGAGAGAAGGTACGAGCAGTACTTC. Amino acid sequence: CASRTERRYEQYF.

In this sample, this clonotype turned up many times. This sequence joins TRBV7-9 and TRBJ1-2; TRBD1 aligns across 7 bases. The trim removed 5 bases at V and 3 bases at J, leaving 3 bases unmatched. The CDR3 has 13 residues. Germline V gives CDR1 SEHNR, CDR2 FQNEAQ (reference sequence). CDR3: CASSQDRDYGYTF. The CDR3 nucleotides are TGTGCCAGCAGCCAAGACAGGGACTATGGCTACACCTTC.

Ten or more counts support this clonotype. V is TRBV4-3 and J is TRBJ1-1, with unresolved D. The CDR3 is made up of 15 amino acids. V was pared by 1 base and J by 0 bases, with 9 bases between. Germline V gene lookup returns CDR1 LGHNA and CDR2 YSLEER. As DNA, the CDR3 is TGCGCCAGCAGCCAAGGGGTAGGCATGAACACTGAAGCTTTCTTT. Translation gives CASSQGVGMNTEAFF.

The genes are TRBV10-3 and TRBJ2-1, with D tentatively TRBD2 (5 bases). Trimming removed 10 bases at V and 1 base at J, with 11 bases between. The CDR3 has 13 residues. Germline assignment: CDR1 ENHRY and CDR2 SYGVKD. In DNA form, the CDR3 reads TGTGCCAAGGAGCGGAGGTCCTACAATGAGCAGTTCTTC. Translated, it gives CAKERRSYNEQFF.